A selection of T cell receptor beta chains follows, all from one sample in a study of blood T cell repertoires in COVID-19. Sequencing used immunoSEQ multiplex PCR; TCRdb keeps in-frame clones, though not all of them. The sample has 83,000 or so clones; 85% to 90% are singletons. The specimen sequenced was peripheral blood. These receptors all come from a man at least 80 years old with active or convalescent COVID-19. Each CDR3 is given with its conserved first and last residue. Each record gives: D gene, J gene, clone size, V gene, CDR3 protein, CDR3 DNA. D genes are given only for firm matches. Clone size is given for some rows only: seen once, a few or many times, or a class if the clone is expanded.

d_gene: NA; j_gene: TRBJ2-2; abundance: NA; v_gene: TRBV3-1/TRBV3-2; CDR3aa: CASSPLPGIDTGELFF; CDR3nt: TGTGCCAGCAGCCCTCTTCCGGGTATTGACACCGGGGAGCTGTTTTTT
d_gene: TRBD1; j_gene: TRBJ1-3; abundance: NA; v_gene: TRBV5-1; CDR3aa: CASSSLGTGKGNTIYF; CDR3nt: TGCGCCAGCAGCTCACTCGGGACAGGGAAGGGAAACACCATATATTTT
d_gene: NA; j_gene: TRBJ1-5; abundance: NA; v_gene: TRBV12-3/TRBV12-4; CDR3aa: CASSLSQNQPQHF; CDR3nt: TGTGCCAGCAGTTTGAGCCAAAATCAGCCCCAGCATTTT
d_gene: TRBD1; j_gene: TRBJ1-5; abundance: NA; v_gene: TRBV5-1; CDR3aa: CASSRTGAGNQPQHF; CDR3nt: TGCGCCAGCAGCCGAACAGGGGCTGGCAATCAGCCCCAGCATTTT
d_gene: TRBD2; j_gene: TRBJ2-2; abundance: NA; v_gene: TRBV6-5; CDR3aa: CASMRSGAGELFF; CDR3nt: TGTGCCAGCATGCGGAGCGGGGCCGGGGAGCTGTTTTTT
d_gene: NA; j_gene: TRBJ1-4; abundance: NA; v_gene: TRBV14; CDR3aa: CASSQGHIGNEKLFF; CDR3nt: TGTGCCAGCAGCCAAGGACATATTGGGAATGAAAAACTGTTTTTT
d_gene: TRBD2; j_gene: TRBJ2-5; abundance: once; v_gene: TRBV24-1; CDR3aa: CATSGGQETQYF; CDR3nt: TGTGCCACCAGCGGGGGGCAAGAGACCCAGTACTTC
d_gene: TRBD1; j_gene: TRBJ1-5; abundance: NA; v_gene: TRBV2; CDR3aa: CASWGQGDQPQHF; CDR3nt: TGTGCCAGCTGGGGACAGGGAGATCAGCCCCAGCATTTT
d_gene: NA; j_gene: TRBJ1-4; abundance: few; v_gene: TRBV11-2; CDR3aa: CASSQRATNEKLFF; CDR3nt: TGTGCCAGCAGCCAAAGAGCAACTAATGAAAAACTGTTTTTT
d_gene: NA; j_gene: TRBJ1-1; abundance: few; v_gene: TRBV29-1; CDR3aa: CSVFDKAGEAFF; CDR3nt: TGCAGCGTGTTTGACAAGGCTGGTGAAGCTTTCTTT
d_gene: NA; j_gene: TRBJ2-1; abundance: NA; v_gene: TRBV5-1; CDR3aa: CASSLTRASSYNEQFF; CDR3nt: TGCGCCAGCAGCTTGACCAGGGCGAGCTCCTACAATGAGCAGTTCTTC
d_gene: TRBD2; j_gene: TRBJ2-4; abundance: NA; v_gene: TRBV19; CDR3aa: CASSMAGSGVNIQYF; CDR3nt: TGTGCCAGTAGTATGGCAGGGAGCGGGGTTAACATTCAGTACTTC
d_gene: TRBD1; j_gene: TRBJ1-2; abundance: NA; v_gene: TRBV3-1/TRBV3-2; CDR3aa: CASTGTGSGYTF; CDR3nt: TGTGCCAGCACCGGGACAGGGAGCGGCTACACCTTC
d_gene: NA; j_gene: TRBJ1-2; abundance: once; v_gene: TRBV18; CDR3aa: CASSPTAELLDYGYTF; CDR3nt: TGTGCCAGCTCACCAACGGCGGAGCTTCTGGACTATGGCTACACCTTC
d_gene: NA; j_gene: TRBJ1-3; abundance: NA; v_gene: TRBV19; CDR3aa: CASSMSGGAGNTIYF; CDR3nt: TGTGCCAGTAGTATGTCGGGGGGGGCTGGAAACACCATATATTTT
d_gene: TRBD1; j_gene: TRBJ1-4; abundance: NA; v_gene: TRBV30; CDR3aa: CAWSVQGSGEKLFF; CDR3nt: TGTGCCTGGAGTGTACAGGGGTCGGGGGAAAAACTGTTTTTT
d_gene: NA; j_gene: TRBJ1-5; abundance: NA; v_gene: TRBV3-1/TRBV3-2; CDR3aa: CASSQKPGQPQHF; CDR3nt: TGTGCCAGCAGCCAAAAACCGGGGCAGCCCCAGCATTTT